This TCR beta chain came from a study of T cell repertoires in cytomegalovirus infection. Study summary: In public TCR beta signatures, there were indications of both CMV infection and matching HLA type.

Whole-study results and caveats: CMV-specific HLA-C-restricted TCR beta clonotypes dominated the ex vivo response. Carriers of CMV and the relevant HLA type were discriminated by public TCR beta frequency.

TCRdb processed the reads anew with MiXCR; each CDR3 protein has one entry. The data show about 310,000 distinct CDR3 sequences, with around 25% seen just once and roughly 14% held by the top ten. CDR1 is SGHTA, CDR2 FQGNSA, per germline. The CDR3 runs 15 residues. The V end was cut by 5 bases, the J end by 0 bases, with 10 bases between. At least ten counts were recorded for this clonotype. Its antigen is currently unknown. The sequencing here drew on cultured PBMCs, taken from culture after CMV antigen stimulation. This TCR was sampled from a human donor in good health (CMV status not recorded). Some clones in this sample may be carry-over from other donors' samples. The chain carries TRBV7-2 and TRBJ1-4; the D gene is possibly TRBD1 (6 bases). CDR3 DNA: TGTGCCAGCAGCAGACAGGTTGCAACTAATGAAAAACTGTTTTTT. Amino acid sequence: CASSRQVATNEKLFF.